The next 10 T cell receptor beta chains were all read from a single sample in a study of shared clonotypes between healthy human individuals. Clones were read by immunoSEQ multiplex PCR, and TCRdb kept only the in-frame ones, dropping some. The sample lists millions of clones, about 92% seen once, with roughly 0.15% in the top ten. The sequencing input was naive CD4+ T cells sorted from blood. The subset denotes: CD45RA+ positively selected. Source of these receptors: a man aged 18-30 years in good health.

Written as DNA, the CDR3 is TGTGCCAGCAGCTCCGGACTAGCGGGGGGGCAAGATACGCAGTATTTT. Residues: CASSSGLAGGQDTQYF. This rearrangement joins TRBV9 to TRBJ2-3; 15 bases fit TRBD2. The V and J ends lost 4 bases and 5 bases, in that order; junction bases with no gene match: 5. The germline V gene has CDR1 SGDLS and CDR2 YYNGEE. The CDR3 is 16 amino acids.

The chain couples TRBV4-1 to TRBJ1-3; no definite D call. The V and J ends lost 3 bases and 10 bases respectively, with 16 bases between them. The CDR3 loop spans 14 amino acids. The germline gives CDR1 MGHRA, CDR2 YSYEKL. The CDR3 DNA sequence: TGCGCCAGCAGCCACCCCACGGCCCTGGGGACCATATATTTT. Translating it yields CASSHPTALGTIYF.

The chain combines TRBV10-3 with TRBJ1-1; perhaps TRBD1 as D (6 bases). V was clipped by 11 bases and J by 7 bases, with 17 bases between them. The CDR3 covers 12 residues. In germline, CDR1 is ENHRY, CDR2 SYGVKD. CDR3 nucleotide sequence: TGTGCCGTTCGGGGGGGGCCTAGTGAAGCTTTCTTT. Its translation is CAVRGGPSEAFF.

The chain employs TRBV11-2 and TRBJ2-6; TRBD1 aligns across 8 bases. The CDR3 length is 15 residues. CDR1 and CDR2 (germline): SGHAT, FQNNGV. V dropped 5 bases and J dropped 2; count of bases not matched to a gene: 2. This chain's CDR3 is CASSLGQAGANVLTF. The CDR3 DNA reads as TGTGCCAGCAGCCTGGGACAGGCTGGGGCCAACGTCCTGACTTTC.

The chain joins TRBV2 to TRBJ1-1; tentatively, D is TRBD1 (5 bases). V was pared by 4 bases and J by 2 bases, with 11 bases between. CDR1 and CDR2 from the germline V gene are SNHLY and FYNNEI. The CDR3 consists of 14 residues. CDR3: CASSGQTVNTEAFF. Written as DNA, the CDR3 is TGTGCCAGCAGTGGACAGACAGTAAACACTGAAGCTTTCTTT.

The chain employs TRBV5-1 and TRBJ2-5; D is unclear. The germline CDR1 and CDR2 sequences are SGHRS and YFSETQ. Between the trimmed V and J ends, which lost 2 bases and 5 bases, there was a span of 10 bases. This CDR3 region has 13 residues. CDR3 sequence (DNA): TGCGCCAGCAGCTTTGACCACCGGGAGACCCAGTACTTC. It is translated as CASSFDHRETQYF. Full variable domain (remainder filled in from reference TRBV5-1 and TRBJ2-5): KAGVTQTPRYLIKTRGQQVTLSCSPISGHRSVSWYQQTPGQGLQFLFEYFSETQRNKGNFPGRFSGRQFSNSRSEMNVSTLELGDSALYLCASSFDHRETQYFGPGTRLLVL.

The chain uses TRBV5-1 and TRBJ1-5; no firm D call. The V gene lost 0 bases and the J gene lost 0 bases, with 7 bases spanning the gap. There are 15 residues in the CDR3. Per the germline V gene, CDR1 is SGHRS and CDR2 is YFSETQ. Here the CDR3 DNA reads TGCGCCAGCAGCTTGGACAGCTTTAGCAATCAGCCCCAGCATTTT. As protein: CASSLDSFSNQPQHF.

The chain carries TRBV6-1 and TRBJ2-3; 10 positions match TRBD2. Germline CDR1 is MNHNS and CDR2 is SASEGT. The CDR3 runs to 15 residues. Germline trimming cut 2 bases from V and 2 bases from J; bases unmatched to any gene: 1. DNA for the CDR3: TGTGCCAGCAGTGAACTAGCGGGGGACACAGATACGCAGTATTTT. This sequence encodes CASSELAGDTDTQYF.

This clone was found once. The DNA of the CDR3 is TGCGCCAGCAGTGATATTGGGACAGGGGCAGACACAGATACGCAGTATTTT. It translates to CASSDIGTGADTDTQYF. V is TRBV10-1 and J is TRBJ2-3, with 10 bases fitting TRBD1. The V gene's germline CDR1 is WNHNN and CDR2 SYGVQD (reference sequence). The CDR3 totals 17 residues. V was clipped by 3 bases and J by 2 bases; unmatched bases: 8.

The CDR3 loop reads CASSAPSTGGSNYGYTF. In DNA, the CDR3 is TGTGCCAGCAGTGCCCCTAGCACGGGAGGGTCTAACTATGGCTACACCTTC. The V and J genes are TRBV2 and TRBJ1-2; D remains ambiguous. This CDR3 spans 17 amino acids. V was trimmed by 4 bases and J by 0 bases, leaving 18 bases between them. Germline loops: CDR1 SNHLY, CDR2 FYNNEI.